This T cell receptor (beta chain) was observed in a study of shared clonotypes between healthy human individuals. A remark on this clone: The antigen is not known.

Whole-study results and caveats: Relative to memory subsets, naive subsets generally showed larger estimated richness.

The assay was immunoSEQ multiplex PCR, and TCRdb's table has in-frame clones only and misses some. The sample includes more than 2 million clones, 85% to 95% seen only once; the top ten take more than 1.5%. Germline assignment: CDR1 MNHNS and CDR2 SASEGT. With 3 bases removed from V and 2 bases from J, the gap between germline ends came to 20 bases. The length of the CDR3 is 17 residues. Only CD45RO-negative cells positively selected for CCR7 counted as naive CD8 cells, so terminally differentiated effector memory CD45RA+ cells were excluded. The receptor comes from a man in his late teens or twenties in good health. Some clones in this sample may be carry-over from other donors' samples. The rearrangement joins TRBV6-1 to TRBJ2-7, with D perhaps matching TRBD1 (5 bases). Source material: naive CD8+ T cells from PBMCs. The CDR3 nucleotides are TGTGCCAGCAGTGACATTTTTGGGGATGCAGGGACCTACGAGCAGTACTTC. Amino acid sequence: CASSDIFGDAGTYEQYF.